Here is one TCR beta chain with its context. The CDR3 runs to 14 residues. Some clones are missing from TCRdb's copy, which holds only in-frame ones; the method was immunoSEQ multiplex PCR. The sample contains 360,000 or so clones, around nine tenths of which appear only once. Seattle-derived patients entered the study during active infection and were followed longitudinally. The data stem from a study of blood T cell repertoires in COVID-19. Study context: There were acute and convalescent COVID-19 samples, and they came from the United States, Italy and Spain. T cells, B-cell-depleted T cells, or PBMCs provided the cDNA or gDNA that served as material.

The clonotype comes from a woman aged 60 to 75 with COVID-19, enrolled during active disease. The chain combines TRBV1 with TRBJ1-2; no check of the table's D call, TRBD1, against the DNA was made. TRBV1 counts as a pseudogene. Sequencing was carried out using peripheral blood. CDR3 sequence reads: CTSSSRGQNYGYTF. In DNA, the CDR3 is TGCACCAGCAGCTCTCGGGGACAGAACTATGGCTACACCTTC.